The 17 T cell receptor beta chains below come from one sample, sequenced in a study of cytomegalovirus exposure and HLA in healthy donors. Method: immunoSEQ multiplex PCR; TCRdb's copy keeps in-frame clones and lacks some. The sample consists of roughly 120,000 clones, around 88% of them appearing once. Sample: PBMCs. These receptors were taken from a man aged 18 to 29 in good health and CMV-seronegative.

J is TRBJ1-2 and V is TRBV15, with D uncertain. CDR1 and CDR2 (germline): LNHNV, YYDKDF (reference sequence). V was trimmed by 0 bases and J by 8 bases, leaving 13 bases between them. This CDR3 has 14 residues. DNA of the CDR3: TGTGCCACCAGCAGAGATCGGGAAAAGCCAGGCTACACCTTC. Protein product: CATSRDREKPGYTF.

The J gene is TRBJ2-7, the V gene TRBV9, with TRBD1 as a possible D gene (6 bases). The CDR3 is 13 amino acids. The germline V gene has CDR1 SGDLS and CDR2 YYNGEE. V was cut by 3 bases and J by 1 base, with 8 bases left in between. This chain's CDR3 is CASSGQVSYEQYF. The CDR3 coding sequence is TGTGCCAGCAGCGGACAGGTATCCTACGAGCAGTACTTC. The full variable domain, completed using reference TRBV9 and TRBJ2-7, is DSGVTQTPKHLITATGQRVTLRCSPRSGDLSVYWYQQSLDQGLQFLIQYYNGEERAKGNILERFSAQQFPDLHSELNLSSLELGDSALYFCASSGQVSYEQYFGPGTRLTVT.

CDR3 amino acids: CASSQVGASGRGYEQYF. The CDR3 nucleotides are TGTGCCAGCAGCCAAGTAGGAGCCAGCGGGAGGGGGTACGAGCAGTACTTC. This chain uses TRBV4-2 with TRBJ2-7, with 10 bases identical to TRBD2. Germline V CDR1 and CDR2: LGHNA, YNFKEQ. Unmatched junction bases numbered 10, after V lost 1 base and J lost 4 bases. This CDR3 comprises 17 residues.

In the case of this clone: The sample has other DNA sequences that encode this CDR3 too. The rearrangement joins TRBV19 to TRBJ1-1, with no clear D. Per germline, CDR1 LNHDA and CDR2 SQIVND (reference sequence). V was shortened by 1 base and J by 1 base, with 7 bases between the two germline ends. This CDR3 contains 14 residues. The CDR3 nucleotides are TGTGCCAGTAGTATAGGTACAGCGAACACTGAAGCTTTCTTT. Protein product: CASSIGTANTEAFF.

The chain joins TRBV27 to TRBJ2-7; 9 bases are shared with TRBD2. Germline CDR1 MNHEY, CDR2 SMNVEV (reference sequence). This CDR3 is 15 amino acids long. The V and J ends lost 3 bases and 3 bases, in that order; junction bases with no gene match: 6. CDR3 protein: CASSLSSGAIYEQYF. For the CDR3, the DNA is TGTGCCAGCAGTTTGTCTAGCGGGGCTATCTACGAGCAGTACTTC.

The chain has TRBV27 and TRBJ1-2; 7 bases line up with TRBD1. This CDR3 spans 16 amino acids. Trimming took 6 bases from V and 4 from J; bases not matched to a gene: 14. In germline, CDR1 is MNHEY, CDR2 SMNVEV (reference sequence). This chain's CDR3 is CASRRVGSGQFYGYTF. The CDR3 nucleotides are TGTGCCAGCAGACGGGTGGGATCGGGACAGTTCTATGGCTACACCTTC.

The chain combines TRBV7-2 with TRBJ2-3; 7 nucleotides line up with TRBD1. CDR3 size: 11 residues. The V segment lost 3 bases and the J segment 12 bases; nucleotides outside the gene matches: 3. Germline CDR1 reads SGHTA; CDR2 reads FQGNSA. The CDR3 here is CASSLQGDQYF. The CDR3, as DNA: TGTGCCAGCAGCTTGCAGGGGGACCAGTATTTT.

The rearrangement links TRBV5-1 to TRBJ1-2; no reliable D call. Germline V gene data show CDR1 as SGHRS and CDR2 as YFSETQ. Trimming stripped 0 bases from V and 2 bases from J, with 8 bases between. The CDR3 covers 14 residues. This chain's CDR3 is CASSLAGQNYGYTF. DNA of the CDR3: TGCGCCAGCAGCTTGGCGGGTCAGAACTATGGCTACACCTTC.

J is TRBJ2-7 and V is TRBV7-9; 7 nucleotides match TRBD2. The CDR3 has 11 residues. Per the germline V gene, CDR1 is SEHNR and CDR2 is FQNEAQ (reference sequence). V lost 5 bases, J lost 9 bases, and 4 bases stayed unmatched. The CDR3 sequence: CASSDGEGQYF. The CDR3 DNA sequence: TGTGCCAGCAGCGACGGGGAGGGGCAGTACTTC.

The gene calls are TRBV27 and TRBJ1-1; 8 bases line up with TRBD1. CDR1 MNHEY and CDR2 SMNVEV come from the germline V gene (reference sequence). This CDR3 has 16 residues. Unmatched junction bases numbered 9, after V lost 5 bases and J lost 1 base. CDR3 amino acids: CASSIRRGQGNTEAFF. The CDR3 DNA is TGTGCCAGCAGTATAAGACGCGGACAGGGGAACACTGAAGCTTTCTTT.

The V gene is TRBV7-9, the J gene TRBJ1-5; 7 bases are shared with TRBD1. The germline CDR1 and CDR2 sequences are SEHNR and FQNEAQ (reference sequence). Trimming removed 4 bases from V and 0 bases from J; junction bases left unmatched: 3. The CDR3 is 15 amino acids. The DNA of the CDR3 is TGTGCCAGCAGCTCGGGACAGATTAGCAATCAGCCCCAGCATTTT. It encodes CASSSGQISNQPQHF.

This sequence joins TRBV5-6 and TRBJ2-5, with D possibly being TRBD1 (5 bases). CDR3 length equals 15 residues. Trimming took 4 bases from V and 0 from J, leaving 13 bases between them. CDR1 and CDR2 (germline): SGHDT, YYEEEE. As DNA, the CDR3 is TGTGCCAGCAGCCCCTCCCTAGGGGACCAAGAGACCCAGTACTTC. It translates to CASSPSLGDQETQYF.

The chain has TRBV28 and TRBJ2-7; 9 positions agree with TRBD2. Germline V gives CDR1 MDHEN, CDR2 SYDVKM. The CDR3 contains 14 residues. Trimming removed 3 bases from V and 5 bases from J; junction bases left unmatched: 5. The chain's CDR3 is CASSLGTSIHEQYF. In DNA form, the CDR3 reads TGTGCCAGCAGTTTGGGGACTAGCATTCACGAGCAGTACTTC.

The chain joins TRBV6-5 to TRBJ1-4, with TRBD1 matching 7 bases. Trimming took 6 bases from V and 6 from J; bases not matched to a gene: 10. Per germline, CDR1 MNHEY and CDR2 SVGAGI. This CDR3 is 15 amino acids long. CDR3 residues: CASRRLQGVYEKLFF. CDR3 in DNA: TGTGCCAGCAGGCGACTTCAGGGGGTTTATGAAAAACTGTTTTTT.

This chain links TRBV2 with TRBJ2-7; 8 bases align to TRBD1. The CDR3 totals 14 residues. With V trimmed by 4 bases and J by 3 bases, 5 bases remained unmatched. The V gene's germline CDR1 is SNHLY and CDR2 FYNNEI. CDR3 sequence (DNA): TGTGCCAGCAGTGCACAGGGGGAGAACTACGAGCAGTACTTC. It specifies CASSAQGENYEQYF.

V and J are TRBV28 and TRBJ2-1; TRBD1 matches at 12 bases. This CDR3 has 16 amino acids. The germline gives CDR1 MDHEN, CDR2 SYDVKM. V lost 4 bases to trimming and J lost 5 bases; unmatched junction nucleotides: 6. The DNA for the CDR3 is TGTGCCAGCAGTTCCCGGGACAGGGGGCGAAACAATGAGCAGTTCTTC. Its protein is CASSSRDRGRNNEQFF. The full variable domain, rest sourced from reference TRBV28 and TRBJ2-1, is DVKVTQSSRYLVKRTGEKVFLECVQDMDHENMFWYRQDPGLGLRLIYFSYDVKMKEKGDIPEGYSVSREKKERFSLILESASTNQTSMYLCASSSRDRGRNNEQFFGPGTRLTVL.

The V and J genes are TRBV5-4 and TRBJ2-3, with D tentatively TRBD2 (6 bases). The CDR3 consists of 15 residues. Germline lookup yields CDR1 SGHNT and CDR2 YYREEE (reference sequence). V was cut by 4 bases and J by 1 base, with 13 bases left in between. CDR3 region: CASSRLAEGTDTQYF. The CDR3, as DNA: TGTGCCAGCAGCAGATTAGCGGAGGGCACAGATACGCAGTATTTT. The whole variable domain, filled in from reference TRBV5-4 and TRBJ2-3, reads ETGVTQSPTHLIKTRGQQVTLRCSSQSGHNTVSWYQQALGQGPQFIFQYYREEENGRGNFPPRFSGLQFPNYSSELNVNALELDDSALYLCASSRLAEGTDTQYFGPGTRLTVL.